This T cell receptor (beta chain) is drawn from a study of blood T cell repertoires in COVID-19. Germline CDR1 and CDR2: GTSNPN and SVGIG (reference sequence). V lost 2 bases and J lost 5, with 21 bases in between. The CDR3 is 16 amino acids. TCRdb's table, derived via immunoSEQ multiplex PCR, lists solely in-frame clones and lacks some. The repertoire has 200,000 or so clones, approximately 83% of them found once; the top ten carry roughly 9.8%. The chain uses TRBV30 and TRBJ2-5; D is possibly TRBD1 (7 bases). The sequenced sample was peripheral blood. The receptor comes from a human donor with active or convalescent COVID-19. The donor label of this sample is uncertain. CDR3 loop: CAWSLMGLTGAETQYF. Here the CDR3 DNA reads TGTGCCTGGAGTTTAATGGGACTCACAGGGGCGGAGACCCAGTACTTC.